This entry is about one TCR beta chain. Germline V CDR1 and CDR2: SGHTA, FQGNSA. Trimming stripped 3 bases from V and 1 base from J, with 17 bases between. The CDR3 contains 17 residues. The data belong to a study of blood T cell repertoires in COVID-19. Study details: PBMCs, B-cell-depleted T cells, or T cells were the source of the cDNA or gDNA that made up the material.

Seattle cases were enrolled at active infection and followed longitudinally. Authors' analysis steps: Amplifying reference gene primers gave estimates of nucleated cell counts. Some clones are missing from TCRdb's copy, which holds only in-frame ones; the method was immunoSEQ multiplex PCR. V and J calls and clone size are those listed in that table; D and trimming were worked out from the DNA. The data contain a few hundred thousand clones, more than 90% of them singletons. Material for sequencing was peripheral blood. The TCR originated in a person aged 18 to 35 with COVID-19, enrolled during active disease. The V and J genes are TRBV7-2 and TRBJ2-3; TRBD1 is a possible D gene (5 bases). CDR3 sequence (DNA): TGTGCCAGCAGCTTCAGCCCATTAGGGGCGGGCACAGATACGCAGTATTTT. Protein: CASSFSPLGAGTDTQYF.